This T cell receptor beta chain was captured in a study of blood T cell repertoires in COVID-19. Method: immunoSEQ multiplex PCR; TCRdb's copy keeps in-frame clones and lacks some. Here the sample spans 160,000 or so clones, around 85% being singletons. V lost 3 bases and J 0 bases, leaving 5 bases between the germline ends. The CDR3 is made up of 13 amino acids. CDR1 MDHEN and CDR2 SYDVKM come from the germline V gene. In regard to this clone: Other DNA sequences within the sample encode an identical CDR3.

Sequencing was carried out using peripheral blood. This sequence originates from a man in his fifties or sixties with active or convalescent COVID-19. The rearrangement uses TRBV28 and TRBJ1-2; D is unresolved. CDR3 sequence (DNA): TGTGCCAGCAGTTTGTCGGCTAACTATGGCTACACCTTC. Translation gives CASSLSANYGYTF.